These 18 T cell receptor beta chains were all obtained from the same sample, sequenced in a study of cytomegalovirus exposure and HLA in healthy donors. 60 Vbeta and 13 Jbeta primers were used in PCR. Assay used: immunoSEQ multiplex PCR; TCRdb lists only in-frame clones, some missing. Here the sample spans approximately 160,000 clones, around 80% being singletons. Sequencing input: PBMCs. The receptors derive from a male donor in good health and CMV-seronegative.

The rearrangement joins TRBV5-6 to TRBJ1-3, with D maybe TRBD1 (5 bases). Germline V gene sequence: CDR1 SGHDT, CDR2 YYEEEE. V was shortened by 7 bases and J by 2 bases, with 13 bases between the two germline ends. The CDR3 runs 14 residues. The CDR3 spells CASRLGGAGNTIYF. CDR3 coding DNA: TGTGCCAGCCGATTGGGGGGGGCTGGAAACACCATATATTTT.

The chain couples TRBV5-1 to TRBJ1-1; D gene ambiguous. The germline gives CDR1 SGHRS, CDR2 YFSETQ. This CDR3 region has 13 residues. Trimming shortened V by 1 base and J by 1 base, and 5 bases separated the two germline ends. The CDR3 DNA reads TGCGCCAGCAGCTTGAGCCAGAACACTGAAGCTTTCTTT. Its protein product is CASSLSQNTEAFF.

This clone was seen once. V gene TRBV10-3 combines with J gene TRBJ2-7; weak D call: TRBD2 (6 bases). V lost 2 bases to trimming and J lost 3 bases, with 14 bases between them. Germline V gene sequence: CDR1 ENHRY, CDR2 SYGVKD. The CDR3 runs to 15 residues. CDR3 loop: CAISEVGGENYEQYF. CDR3 bases: TGTGCCATCAGTGAGGTTGGAGGGGAGAACTACGAGCAGTACTTC.

V and J are TRBV5-1 and TRBJ2-5; D remains ambiguous. Trimming pared 0 bases from V and 8 bases from J, leaving 14 bases between. Germline loops: CDR1 SGHRS, CDR2 YFSETQ. There are 14 residues in the CDR3. CDR3 in DNA: TGCGCCAGCAGCTTGGAGCCCAGCGTGGGTACCCAGTACTTC. Encoded protein: CASSLEPSVGTQYF.

This clone was counted between two and nine times. The V gene is TRBV11-2, the J gene TRBJ1-2; weak D call: TRBD1 (6 bases). V was trimmed by 4 bases and J by 5 bases, leaving 20 bases between them. CDR1 SGHAT and CDR2 FQNNGV come from the germline V gene. The CDR3 extends over 16 amino acids. The CDR3 sequence is CASSSGGAGIRYGYTF. The DNA of the CDR3 is TGTGCCAGCAGCTCCGGGGGGGCAGGGATTAGGTATGGCTACACCTTC.

This clone was observed a single time. V and J are TRBV13 and TRBJ2-2; 13 positions agree with TRBD2. V lost 5 bases to trimming and J lost 1 base; unmatched junction nucleotides: 4. The CDR3 totals 17 residues. Per the germline V gene, CDR1 is PRHDT and CDR2 is FYEKMQ (reference sequence). CDR3: CASSRGTSGMNTGELFF. As DNA, the CDR3 is TGTGCCAGCAGCCGGGGGACTAGCGGGATGAACACCGGGGAGCTGTTTTTT.

Worth noting for this clone: Other DNA sequences within the sample encode an identical CDR3. The chain recombines TRBV19 with TRBJ2-7, with 10 positions matching TRBD1. The CDR3 loop spans 12 amino acids. The J segment lost 2 bases and the V segment lost 9 bases, leaving 1 base of the junction unmatched. Per the germline V gene, CDR1 is LNHDA and CDR2 is SQIVND (reference sequence). The DNA of the CDR3 is TGTGCCAGCGGACAGGGGGCCTACGAGCAGTACTTC. Its translation: CASGQGAYEQYF. The full variable domain, in which reference TRBV19 and TRBJ2-7 provide the parts outside the CDR3, is DGGITQSPKYLFRKEGQNVTLSCEQNLNHDAMYWYRQDPGQGLRLIYYSQIVNDFQKGDIAEGYSVSREKKESFPLTVTSAQKNPTAFYLCASGQGAYEQYFGPGTRLTVT.

This clone was found once. This rearrangement joins TRBV2 to TRBJ1-6; no firm D call. V lost 3 bases, J lost 10 bases, and 16 bases lay in between. Germline values: CDR1 SNHLY, CDR2 FYNNEI. This CDR3 is 15 amino acids long. The DNA of the CDR3 is TGTGCCAGCAGTGACGAGGGCTCTTCGGGATCACCCCTCCACTTT. It is translated as CASSDEGSSGSPLHF.

On this clone itself: The same CDR3 is also encoded by other DNA sequences in this sample. The chain joins TRBV4-1 to TRBJ1-1; D may be TRBD1 (6 bases). CDR3 length: 14 residues. Deletions cut 4 bases from V and 1 base from J, with 10 bases between. The germline V gene has CDR1 MGHRA and CDR2 YSYEKL. The DNA for the CDR3 is TGCGCCAGCAGCCCCGGACAGCAGAACACTGAAGCTTTCTTT. It translates to CASSPGQQNTEAFF.

The gene calls are TRBV11-3 and TRBJ2-4; D gene ambiguous. V was pared by 1 base and J by 3 bases, with 16 bases between. CDR1 and CDR2 from the germline V gene are SGHNT and YENEEA. CDR3 length equals 17 residues. CDR3 in amino acids: CASSLGGVGLDKNIQYF. CDR3 sequence (DNA): TGTGCCAGCAGCTTAGGTGGAGTGGGTCTAGACAAAAACATTCAGTACTTC.

Written as DNA, the CDR3 is TGTGCCACCCCCCCGGTAGGGAGCTCTGGGGCCAACGTCCTGACTTTC. It yields the protein CATPPVGSSGANVLTF. The chain uses TRBV2 and TRBJ2-6; D may be TRBD2 (5 bases). The CDR3 totals 16 residues. V lost 10 bases to trimming and J lost 0 bases, with 16 bases between them. CDR1 and CDR2 (germline): SNHLY, FYNNEI.

This clone was seen only a few times. The rearrangement uses TRBV10-3 and TRBJ1-4; D is possibly TRBD1 (6 bases). Germline loops: CDR1 ENHRY, CDR2 SYGVKD. CDR3 length: 13 amino acids. V dropped 7 bases and J dropped 4 bases, with 10 bases sitting between them. The CDR3 DNA follows: TGTGCCATCACGGACAGAATTAATGAAAAACTGTTTTTT. Protein product: CAITDRINEKLFF.

V and J are TRBV19 and TRBJ1-1, with D unresolved. The V and J ends lost 6 bases and 0 bases respectively, with 8 bases between them. Germline V CDR1 and CDR2: LNHDA, SQIVND (reference sequence). This CDR3 spans 13 amino acids. CDR3 in amino acids: CASRGELNTEAFF. Written as DNA, the CDR3 is TGTGCCAGTAGAGGAGAACTGAACACTGAAGCTTTCTTT.

The V and J genes are TRBV5-1 and TRBJ2-5; TRBD2 matches at 8 bases. Trimming cost V 6 bases and J 3 bases; bases outside gene matches: 16. The CDR3 totals 17 residues. CDR1 is SGHRS, CDR2 YFSETQ, per germline. CDR3 coding DNA: TGCGCCAGCACCCGCGGACCGAGAGCGGGGGACAAAGAGACCCAGTACTTC. It codes for CASTRGPRAGDKETQYF.

A single count supports this clone. This chain joins TRBV19 and TRBJ2-3; D unresolved. Trimming took off 6 bases at V and 1 base at J, with 14 bases between the two ends. CDR1 LNHDA and CDR2 SQIVND come from the germline V gene (reference sequence). The CDR3 contains 15 residues. The CDR3 region is CASSPDTVGTDTQYF. The CDR3 DNA reads as TGTGCCAGTAGCCCCGACACCGTCGGCACAGATACGCAGTATTTT.

This clone was detected only once. The chain links TRBV6-5 to TRBJ1-1; 7 positions agree with TRBD1. CDR1 MNHEY and CDR2 SVGAGI come from the germline V gene. The CDR3 has 14 amino acids. The V and J ends lost 6 bases and 1 base, in that order; junction bases with no gene match: 5. CDR3 region: CASSTDRANTEAFF. CDR3 nucleotide sequence: TGTGCCAGCAGCACTGACAGGGCGAACACTGAAGCTTTCTTT.

The gene calls are TRBV19 and TRBJ2-3; TRBD2 matches 9 bases. CDR3 length: 13 amino acids. The junction had 3 bases not matched to a gene; V was cut back by 7 bases and J by 4 bases. Germline V CDR1 and CDR2: LNHDA, SQIVND (reference sequence). This CDR3 reads CASKLAGADTQYF. DNA for the CDR3: TGTGCCAGTAAACTAGCGGGCGCAGATACGCAGTATTTT.

This sequence joins TRBV4-1 and TRBJ1-2, with D possibly being TRBD1 (6 bases). V was trimmed by 0 bases and J by 8 bases, leaving 19 bases between them. The germline CDR1 and CDR2 sequences are MGHRA and YSYEKL. The CDR3 contains 16 residues. CDR3 sequence reads: CASSQDRATGSSGYTF. The CDR3, as DNA: TGCGCCAGCAGCCAAGATCGGGCGACAGGTTCGTCCGGCTACACCTTC.